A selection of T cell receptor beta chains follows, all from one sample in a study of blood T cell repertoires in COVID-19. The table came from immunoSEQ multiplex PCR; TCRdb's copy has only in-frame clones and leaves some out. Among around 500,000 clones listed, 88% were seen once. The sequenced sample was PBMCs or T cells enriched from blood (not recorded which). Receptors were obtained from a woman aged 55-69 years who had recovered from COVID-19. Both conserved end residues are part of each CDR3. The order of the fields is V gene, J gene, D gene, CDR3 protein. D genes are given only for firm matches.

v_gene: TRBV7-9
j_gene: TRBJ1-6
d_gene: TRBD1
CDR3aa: CASSSDRDSYNSPLHF

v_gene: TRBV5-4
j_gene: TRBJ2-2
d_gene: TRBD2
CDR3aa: CASSWGGNTGELFF

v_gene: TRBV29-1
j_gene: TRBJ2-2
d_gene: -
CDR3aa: CSVAVGQTNTGELFF

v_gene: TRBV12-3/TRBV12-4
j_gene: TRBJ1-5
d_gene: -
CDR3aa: CASSPQGYQPQHF

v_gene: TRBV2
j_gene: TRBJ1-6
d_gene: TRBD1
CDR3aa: CASSLKRDRNNSPLHF

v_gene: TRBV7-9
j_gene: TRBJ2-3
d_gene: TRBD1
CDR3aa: CASSLGTGEGDTQYF

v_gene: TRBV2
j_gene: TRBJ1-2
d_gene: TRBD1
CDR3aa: CASRDRGDYGYTF

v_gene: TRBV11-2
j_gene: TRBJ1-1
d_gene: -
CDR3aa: CASSLDFSDSEAFF

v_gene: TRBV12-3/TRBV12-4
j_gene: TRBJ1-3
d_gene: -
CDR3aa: CASSFGSGNTIYF

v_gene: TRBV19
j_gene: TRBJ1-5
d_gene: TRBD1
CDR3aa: CASSTGQGEGAYSNQPQHF

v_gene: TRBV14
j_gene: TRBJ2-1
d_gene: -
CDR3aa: CASSQTFRDNNEQFF

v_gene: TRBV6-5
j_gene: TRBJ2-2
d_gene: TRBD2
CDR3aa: CASRGGTLGTGELFF

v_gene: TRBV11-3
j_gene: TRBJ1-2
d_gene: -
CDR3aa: CASSSDSTNYGYTF

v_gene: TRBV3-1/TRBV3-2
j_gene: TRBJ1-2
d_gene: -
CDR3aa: CASSQPGYGYTF

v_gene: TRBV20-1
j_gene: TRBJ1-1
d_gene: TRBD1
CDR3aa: CSWDRFAEAFF

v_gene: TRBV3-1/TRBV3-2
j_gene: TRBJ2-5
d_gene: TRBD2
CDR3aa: CASSHRTSGGGETQYF

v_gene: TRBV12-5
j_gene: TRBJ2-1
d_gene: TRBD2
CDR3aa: CASDGGNYNEQFF